This T cell receptor beta chain was sequenced for a study of Graves' ophthalmopathy and Graves' hyperthyroidism. This clonotype was seen more than once but under ten times. Trimming shortened V by 8 bases and J by 6 bases, and 16 bases separated the two germline ends. This CDR3 has 13 amino acids. CDR1 is MNHNS, CDR2 SASEGT, per germline. As the template, RNA transcripts were used to amplify TCR beta CDR3 regions. Investigators did first-round RT-PCR with HTBI primers, then second-round multiplex PCR. MiXCR, run by TCRdb on the multiplex PCR reads, gives a single entry per CDR3 protein. The sample includes 680,000 or so distinct CDR3 sequences, about a fifth of them seen just once.

Sequenced input: peripheral blood. V usage is TRBV6-1 and J usage is TRBJ1-2; D is uncertain. The TCR originated in a woman aged 18-29 years with stable Graves' hyperthyroidism. Some clones in this sample may be carry-over from other donors' samples. CDR3 sequence reads: CASPPPQTDGYTF. As DNA, the CDR3 is TGTGCCAGCCCCCCACCCCAAACGGATGGCTACACCTTC.